The present TCR beta chain was sequenced within a study of shared clonotypes between healthy human individuals. This clone was picked up many times. Splitting the CD4+ cells yielded a CD45RA+ naive subset and a CD45RA-negative memory subset. Clones were sequenced by immunoSEQ multiplex PCR, and TCRdb holds only the in-frame ones, with some missing. The sample consists of over a million clones, about 84% of them appearing once. The source of this sequence is a man between 18 and 29 years old in good health. Some clones in this sample may be carry-over from other donors' samples. Sequencing input: memory CD4+ T cells from PBMCs. Regarding subset: CD45RA-negative fraction.

CDR3 residues: CASSPSGRVKQYF. CDR3 in DNA: TGTGCCAGCAGTCCTAGCGGGAGAGTAAAGCAGTACTTC. The V call is TRBV2, the J call TRBJ2-7; 10 bases are a match to TRBD2. This CDR3 comprises 13 residues. Unmatched junction bases numbered 6, after V lost 5 bases and J lost 8 bases. Germline loops: CDR1 SNHLY, CDR2 FYNNEI.